One and the same sample provided the 6 T cell receptor beta chains below, sequenced in a study of shared clonotypes between healthy human individuals. Repertoires were generated with immunoSEQ multiplex PCR, while TCRdb's copy carries only in-frame clones and drops some. The repertoire holds 1 million to 1.3 million clones, with around 78% as singletons. Sequencing used memory CD4+ T cells from PBMCs. Subset specified: CD45RA-negative fraction. The receptors shown here come from a man aged 18 to 30 in good health. Some clones in this sample may be carry-over from other donors' samples.

This clone was detected ten times or more. Other nucleotide sequences from this sample produce the same CDR3. The V and J genes are TRBV2 and TRBJ2-1, with D tentatively TRBD1 or TRBD2 (5 bases each). Trimming left V 9 bases short and J 6 bases short, with 15 bases between. The CDR3 is 13 amino acids. Germline CDR1 is SNHLY and CDR2 is FYNNEI. CDR3 residues: CARLLGAGNEQFF. CDR3 in DNA: TGTGCCAGACTACTAGGGGCGGGCAATGAGCAGTTCTTC.

This clone was observed once. It differs at one base from a far larger clone, so likely a read error. The genes are TRBV29-1 and TRBJ1-2; D unresolved. The CDR3 length is 13 residues. CDR1 SQVTM and CDR2 ANQGSEA come from the germline V gene. CDR3 in DNA: TGCAACGTTGAGGGTGGGGCTAACTATGGCTACACCTTC. This sequence encodes CNVEGGANYGYTF.

The chain recombines TRBV5-4 with TRBJ1-2, with 10 bases aligning to TRBD1. Germline V gives CDR1 SGHNT, CDR2 YYREEE (reference sequence). V trimming: 2 bases; J trimming: 2 bases; junction bases outside the gene matches: 3. The CDR3 is 15 amino acids. The CDR3 protein is CASSFRGQGNYGYTF. CDR3 sequence (DNA): TGTGCCAGCAGCTTTCGGGGACAGGGGAACTATGGCTACACCTTC.

The V gene is TRBV7-9, the J gene TRBJ1-2; 8 nucleotides agree with TRBD1. The V segment lost 3 bases and the J segment 5 bases; nucleotides outside the gene matches: 2. In germline, CDR1 is SEHNR, CDR2 FQNEAQ (reference sequence). CDR3 length equals 13 residues. The CDR3 sequence is CASSLDRVYGYTF. In nucleotides, the CDR3 is TGTGCCAGCAGCTTGGACAGGGTGTATGGCTACACCTTC.

The J gene is TRBJ2-6, the V gene TRBV5-6; 8 nucleotides line up with TRBD2. The V gene's germline CDR1 is SGHDT and CDR2 YYEEEE. This CDR3 spans 13 amino acids. J gave up 13 bases and V 5 bases, and 8 bases lay outside the gene matches. DNA for the CDR3: TGTGCCAGCAGGTCGTTCTCGGGAGGGGTCCTGACTTTC. Protein sequence: CASRSFSGGVLTF.

This clone was seen just once. This chain joins TRBV7-1 and TRBJ2-7; D uncertain. TRBV7-1 is flagged as an ORF with uncertain function. CDR3 length equals 15 residues. Deletions cut 4 bases from V and 2 bases from J, with 15 bases between. The CDR3 DNA sequence: TGTGCCAGCAGCTTAGGTCCCGGCAGCCCCTACGAGCAGTACTTC. Protein: CASSLGPGSPYEQYF.